This T cell receptor beta chain is from a study of blood T cell repertoires in COVID-19. Across the whole study: The study drew acute and convalescent COVID-19 samples from the United States, Italy and Spain. From T cells, B-cell-depleted T cells, or PBMCs came the material, which was cDNA or gDNA.

Per the study methods: Scientists estimated how many nucleated cells there were by amplifying reference gene primers. Clones were sequenced by immunoSEQ multiplex PCR, and TCRdb holds only the in-frame ones, with some missing. The V and J calls and clone size were taken over from that table, and D and trimming were inferred from the DNA. This table has roughly 300,000 clones, about 89% appearing once. The V and J ends lost 1 base and 5 bases, in that order; junction bases with no gene match: 14. Germline values: CDR1 SGHTA, CDR2 FQGTGA. The CDR3 loop spans 19 amino acids. The J gene is TRBJ2-1, the V gene TRBV7-3; 10 bases align to TRBD2. The TCR originated in a middle-aged woman who had recovered from COVID-19. Sequenced sample: peripheral blood. DNA of the CDR3: TGTGCCAGCAGCTTAATTTCTAGCGGGGGCCCCTATCCTAACAATGAGCAGTTCTTC. As protein: CASSLISSGGPYPNNEQFF. The full variable domain, in which reference TRBV7-3 and TRBJ2-1 provide the parts outside the CDR3, is GAGVSQTPSNKVTEKGKYVELRCDPISGHTALYWYRQSLGQGPEFLIYFQGTGAADDSGLPNDRFFAVRPEGSVSTLKIQRTERGDSAVYLCASSLISSGGPYPNNEQFFGPGTRLTVL.